A selection of T cell receptor beta chains follows, all from one sample in a study of blood T cell repertoires in COVID-19. TCRdb's table, derived via immunoSEQ multiplex PCR, lists solely in-frame clones and lacks some. This sample has 410,000 or so clones, with 89% found just once. Specimen: peripheral blood. All receptors come from a woman in her forties with COVID-19, enrolled during active disease. CDR3s include the opening cysteine and the closing phenylalanine or tryptophan. The D gene is left open where the match is weak. A clone size is listed for some rows: how often the clone was seen (once, few, many), or a class if it is expanded.

D gene,V gene,J gene,clone size,CDR3 protein,CDR3 DNA
TRBD1,TRBV29-1,TRBJ2-7,NA,CSVEIDRGLSYEQYF,TGCAGCGTTGAGATCGACAGGGGACTTTCCTACGAGCAGTACTTC
TRBD1,TRBV18,TRBJ2-3,NA,CASSPLGTGTDTQYF,TGTGCCAGCTCACCACTCGGGACAGGTACAGATACGCAGTATTTT
NA,TRBV19,TRBJ1-6,NA,CASSIEVRVNSPLHF,TGTGCCAGTAGTATAGAGGTTCGGGTTAATTCACCCCTCCACTTT
NA,TRBV7-2,TRBJ1-1,once,CASSLGHLGTEAFF,TGTGCCAGCAGCTTAGGACACCTTGGCACTGAAGCTTTCTTT
NA,TRBV12-3/TRBV12-4,TRBJ2-1,once,CASILTQGNEQFF,TGTGCCAGCATCTTGACGCAGGGCAATGAGCAGTTCTTC
NA,TRBV6-2/TRBV6-3,TRBJ2-1,NA,CASSYGGSYNEQFF,TGTGCCAGCAGTTACGGGGGGTCCTACAATGAGCAGTTCTTC
TRBD2,TRBV19,TRBJ2-3,NA,CASSIDLLAGATDTQYF,TGTGCCAGTAGTATAGACCTACTAGCGGGGGCCACAGATACGCAGTATTTT
NA,TRBV6-2/TRBV6-3,TRBJ2-4,NA,CASSSLTSVQYF,TGTGCCAGCAGTTCCCTTACGAGCGTTCAGTACTTC
TRBD2,TRBV6-2/TRBV6-3,TRBJ2-1,NA,CASSRTSGWGNEQFF,TGTGCCAGCAGTCGGACTAGCGGTTGGGGAAATGAGCAGTTCTTC
TRBD2,TRBV3-1/TRBV3-2,TRBJ2-7,NA,CASSGQEGLAGTYEQYF,TGTGCCAGCAGCGGGCAGGAGGGACTAGCGGGTACCTACGAGCAGTACTTC
NA,TRBV19,TRBJ1-4,NA,CASTYQGARNEKLFF,TGTGCCAGTACCTACCAAGGGGCGCGGAATGAAAAACTGTTTTTT
NA,TRBV6-5,TRBJ1-5,NA,CASSHNGPGNQPQHF,TGTGCCAGCAGTCACAACGGGCCAGGGAATCAGCCCCAGCATTTT
TRBD2,TRBV4-2,TRBJ2-7,few,CASSPTGTNSYEQYF,TGTGCCAGCAGCCCAACCGGGACTAACTCCTACGAGCAGTACTTC
NA,TRBV7-2,TRBJ2-5,NA,CASNRRAVQETQYF,TGTGCCAGCAACCGCCGAGCGGTCCAAGAGACCCAGTACTTC
TRBD2,TRBV3-1/TRBV3-2,TRBJ2-3,NA,CASSQGTSGGYSTDTQYF,TGTGCCAGCAGCCAAGGGACTAGCGGGGGCTACAGCACAGATACGCAGTATTTT
TRBD1,TRBV19,TRBJ2-4,NA,CASSIPSGTGGVKNIQYF,TGTGCCAGTAGTATCCCCTCCGGGACAGGGGGCGTCAAAAACATTCAGTACTTC
TRBD1,TRBV7-9,TRBJ1-2,NA,CASSLGRDRVSRGYTF,TGTGCCAGCAGCTTAGGGCGGGACAGGGTCTCTCGTGGCTACACCTTC
NA,TRBV5-1,TRBJ2-7,NA,CASSLAGEYEQYF,TGCGCCAGCAGCTTGGCCGGGGAGTACGAGCAGTACTTC
NA,TRBV15,TRBJ1-5,NA,CATSPRAQGSNQPQHF,TGTGCCACCAGCCCTCGGGCACAGGGATCTAATCAGCCCCAGCATTTT
NA,TRBV28,TRBJ1-2,NA,CASSPKPSPGHGYTF,TGTGCCAGCAGCCCGAAGCCGAGTCCTGGTCATGGCTACACCTTC
NA,TRBV9,TRBJ2-3,NA,CASSSRTRPGTDTQYF,TGTGCCAGCAGCTCCCGTACTAGACCCGGCACAGATACGCAGTATTTT
TRBD1,TRBV7-9,TRBJ2-3,NA,CASSLETGADTQYF,TGTGCCAGCAGCTTAGAGACAGGGGCAGATACGCAGTATTTT
NA,TRBV3-1/TRBV3-2,TRBJ1-4,NA,CASSQGVAANEKLFF,TGTGCCAGCAGCCAAGGGGTTGCGGCTAATGAAAAACTGTTTTTT
NA,TRBV11-2,TRBJ1-1,NA,CASSSHGGTEAFF,TGTGCCAGCAGCTCTCACGGCGGCACTGAAGCTTTCTTT
TRBD1,TRBV6-5,TRBJ2-1,NA,CASSHPGQGGNEQFF,TGTGCCAGCAGTCACCCGGGACAGGGAGGTAATGAGCAGTTCTTC
TRBD2,TRBV7-7,TRBJ2-1,NA,CASSLLAGASEQFF,TGTGCTAGCAGCTTACTAGCGGGAGCATCTGAGCAGTTCTTC
NA,TRBV27,TRBJ1-5,once,CASSSFYSNQPQHF,TGTGCCAGCAGTTCCTTTTATAGCAATCAGCCCCAGCATTTT
NA,TRBV2,TRBJ1-4,NA,CASSVEAGAEKLFF,TGTGCCAGCAGTGTAGAGGCAGGGGCTGAAAAACTGTTTTTT
NA,TRBV12-3/TRBV12-4,TRBJ1-1,NA,CASSLKLNTEAFF,TGTGCCAGCAGTTTGAAGCTGAACACTGAAGCTTTCTTT
TRBD1,TRBV6-5,TRBJ2-7,NA,CAAGGSGTYEQYF,TGTGCCGCAGGGGGCTCCGGGACCTACGAGCAGTACTTC
NA,TRBV25-1,TRBJ1-1,NA,CASSVSAGAFF,TGTGCCAGCAGTGTAAGCGCAGGGGCTTTCTTT